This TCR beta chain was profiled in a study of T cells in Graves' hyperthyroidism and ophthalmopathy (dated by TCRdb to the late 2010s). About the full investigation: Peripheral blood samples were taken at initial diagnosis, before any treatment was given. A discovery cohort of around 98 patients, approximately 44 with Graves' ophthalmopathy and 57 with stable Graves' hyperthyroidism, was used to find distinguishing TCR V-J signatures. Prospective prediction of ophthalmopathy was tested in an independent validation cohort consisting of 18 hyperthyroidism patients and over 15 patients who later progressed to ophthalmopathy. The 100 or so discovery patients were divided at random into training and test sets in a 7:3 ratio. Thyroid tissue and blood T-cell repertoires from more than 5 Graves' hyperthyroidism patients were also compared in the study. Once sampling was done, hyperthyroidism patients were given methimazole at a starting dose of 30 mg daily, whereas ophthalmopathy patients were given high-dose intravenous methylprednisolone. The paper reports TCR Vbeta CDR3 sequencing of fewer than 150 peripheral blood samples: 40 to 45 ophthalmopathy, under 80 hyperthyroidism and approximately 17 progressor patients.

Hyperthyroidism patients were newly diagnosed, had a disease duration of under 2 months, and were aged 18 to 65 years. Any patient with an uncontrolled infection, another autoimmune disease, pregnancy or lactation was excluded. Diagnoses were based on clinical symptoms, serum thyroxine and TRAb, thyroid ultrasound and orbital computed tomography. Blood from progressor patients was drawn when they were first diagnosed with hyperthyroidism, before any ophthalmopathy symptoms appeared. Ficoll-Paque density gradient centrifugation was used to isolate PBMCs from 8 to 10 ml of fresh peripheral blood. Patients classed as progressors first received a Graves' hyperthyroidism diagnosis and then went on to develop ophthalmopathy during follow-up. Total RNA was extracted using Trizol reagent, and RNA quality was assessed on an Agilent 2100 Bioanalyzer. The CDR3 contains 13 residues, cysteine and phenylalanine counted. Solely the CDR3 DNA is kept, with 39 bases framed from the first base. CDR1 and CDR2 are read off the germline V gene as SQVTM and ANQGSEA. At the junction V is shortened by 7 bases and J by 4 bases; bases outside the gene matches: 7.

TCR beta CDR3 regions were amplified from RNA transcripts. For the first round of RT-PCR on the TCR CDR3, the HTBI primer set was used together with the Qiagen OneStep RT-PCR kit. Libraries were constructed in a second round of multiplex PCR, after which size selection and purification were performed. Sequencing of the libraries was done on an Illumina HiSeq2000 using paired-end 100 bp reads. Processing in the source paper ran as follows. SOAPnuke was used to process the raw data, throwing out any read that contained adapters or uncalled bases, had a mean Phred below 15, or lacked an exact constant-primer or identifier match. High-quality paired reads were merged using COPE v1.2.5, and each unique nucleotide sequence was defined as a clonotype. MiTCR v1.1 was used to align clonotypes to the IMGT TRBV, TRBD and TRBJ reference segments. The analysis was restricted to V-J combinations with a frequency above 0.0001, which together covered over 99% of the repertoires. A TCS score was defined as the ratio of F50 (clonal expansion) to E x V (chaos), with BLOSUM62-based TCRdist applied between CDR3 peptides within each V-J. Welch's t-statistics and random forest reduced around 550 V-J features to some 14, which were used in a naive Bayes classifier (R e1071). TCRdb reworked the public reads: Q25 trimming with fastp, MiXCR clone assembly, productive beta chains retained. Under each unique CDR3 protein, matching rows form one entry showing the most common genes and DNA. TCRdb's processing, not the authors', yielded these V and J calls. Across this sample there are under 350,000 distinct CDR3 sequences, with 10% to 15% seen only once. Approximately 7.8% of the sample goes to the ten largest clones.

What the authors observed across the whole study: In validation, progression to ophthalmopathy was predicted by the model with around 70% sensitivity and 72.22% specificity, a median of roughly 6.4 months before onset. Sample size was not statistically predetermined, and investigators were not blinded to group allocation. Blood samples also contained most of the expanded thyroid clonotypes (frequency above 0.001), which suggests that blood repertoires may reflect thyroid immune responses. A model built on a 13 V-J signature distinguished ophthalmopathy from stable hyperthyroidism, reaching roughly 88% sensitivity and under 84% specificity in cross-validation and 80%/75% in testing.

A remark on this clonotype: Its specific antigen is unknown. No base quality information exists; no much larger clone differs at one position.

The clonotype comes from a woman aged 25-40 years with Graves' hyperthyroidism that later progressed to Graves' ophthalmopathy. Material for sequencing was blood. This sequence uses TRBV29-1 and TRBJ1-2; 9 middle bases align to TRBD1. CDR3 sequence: CSAQDRGGYGYTF. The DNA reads TGCAGCGCCCAAGACAGGGGGGGCTATGGCTACACCTTC.